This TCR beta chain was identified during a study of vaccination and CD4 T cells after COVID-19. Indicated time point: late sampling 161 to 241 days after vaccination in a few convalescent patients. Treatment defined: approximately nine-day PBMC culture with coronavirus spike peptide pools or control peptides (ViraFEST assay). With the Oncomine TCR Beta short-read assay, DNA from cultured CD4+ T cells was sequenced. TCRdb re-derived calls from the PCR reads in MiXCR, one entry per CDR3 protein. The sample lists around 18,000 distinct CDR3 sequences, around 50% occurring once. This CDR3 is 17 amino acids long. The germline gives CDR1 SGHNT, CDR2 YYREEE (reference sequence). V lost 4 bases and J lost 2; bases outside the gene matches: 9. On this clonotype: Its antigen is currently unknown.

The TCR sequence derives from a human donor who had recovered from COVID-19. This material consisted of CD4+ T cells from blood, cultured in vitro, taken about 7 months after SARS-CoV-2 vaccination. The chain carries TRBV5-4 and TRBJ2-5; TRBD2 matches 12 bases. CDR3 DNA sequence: TGTGCCAGCAGCCTCCCCAAAGGACTAGCGGGGCAAGAGACCCAGTACTTC. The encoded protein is CASSLPKGLAGQETQYF.